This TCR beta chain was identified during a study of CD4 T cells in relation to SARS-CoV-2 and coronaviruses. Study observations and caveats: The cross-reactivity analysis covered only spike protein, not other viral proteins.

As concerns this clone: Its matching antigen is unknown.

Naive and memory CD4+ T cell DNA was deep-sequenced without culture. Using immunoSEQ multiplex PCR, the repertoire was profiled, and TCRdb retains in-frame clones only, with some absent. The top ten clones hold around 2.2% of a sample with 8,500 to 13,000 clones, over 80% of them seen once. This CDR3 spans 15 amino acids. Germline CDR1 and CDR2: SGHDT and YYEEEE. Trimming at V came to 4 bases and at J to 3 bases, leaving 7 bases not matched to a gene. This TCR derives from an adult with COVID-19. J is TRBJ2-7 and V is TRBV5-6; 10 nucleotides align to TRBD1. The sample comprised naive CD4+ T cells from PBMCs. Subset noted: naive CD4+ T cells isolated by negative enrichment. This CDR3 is CASSPRDRGGYEQYF. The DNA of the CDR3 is TGTGCCAGCAGCCCGAGGGACAGGGGTGGCTACGAGCAGTACTTC.